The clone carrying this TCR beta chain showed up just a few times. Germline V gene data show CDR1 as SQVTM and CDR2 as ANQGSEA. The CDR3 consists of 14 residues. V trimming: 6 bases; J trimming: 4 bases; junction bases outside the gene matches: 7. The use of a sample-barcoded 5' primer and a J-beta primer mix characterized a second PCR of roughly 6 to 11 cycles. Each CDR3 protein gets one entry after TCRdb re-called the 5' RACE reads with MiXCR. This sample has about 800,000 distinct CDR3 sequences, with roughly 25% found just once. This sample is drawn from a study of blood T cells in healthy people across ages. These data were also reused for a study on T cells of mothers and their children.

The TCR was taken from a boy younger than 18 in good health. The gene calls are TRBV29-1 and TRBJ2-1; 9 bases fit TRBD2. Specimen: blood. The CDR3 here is CSVHGTSRYNEQFF. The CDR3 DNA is TGCAGCGTCCACGGGACTAGCCGGTACAATGAGCAGTTCTTC.